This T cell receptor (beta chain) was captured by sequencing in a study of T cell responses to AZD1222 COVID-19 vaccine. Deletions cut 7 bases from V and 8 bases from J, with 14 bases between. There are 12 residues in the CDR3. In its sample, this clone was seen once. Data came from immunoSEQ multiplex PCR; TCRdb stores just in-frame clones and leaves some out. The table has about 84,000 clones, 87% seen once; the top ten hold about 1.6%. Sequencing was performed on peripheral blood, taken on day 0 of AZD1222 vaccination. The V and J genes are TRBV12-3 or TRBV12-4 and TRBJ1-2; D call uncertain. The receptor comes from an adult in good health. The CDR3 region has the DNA TGTGCCAGCACCCCAAATACGTACGGCTACACCTTC. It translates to CASTPNTYGYTF.